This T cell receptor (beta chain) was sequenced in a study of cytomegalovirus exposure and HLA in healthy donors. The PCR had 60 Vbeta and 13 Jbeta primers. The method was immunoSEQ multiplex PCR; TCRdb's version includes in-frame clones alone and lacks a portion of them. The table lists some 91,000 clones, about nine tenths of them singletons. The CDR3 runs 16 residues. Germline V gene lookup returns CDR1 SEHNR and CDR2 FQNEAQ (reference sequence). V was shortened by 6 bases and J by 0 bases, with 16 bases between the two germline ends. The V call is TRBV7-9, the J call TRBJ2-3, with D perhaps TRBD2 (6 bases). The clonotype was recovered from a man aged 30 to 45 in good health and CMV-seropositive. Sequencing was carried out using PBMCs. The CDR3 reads CASRQYRESSTDTQYF. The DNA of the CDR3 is TGTGCCAGCAGGCAATATCGGGAGAGTAGCACAGATACGCAGTATTTT.